Below, 24 T cell receptor beta chains from the same sample are listed, as sequenced in a study of CD8 T cells in ankylosing spondylitis. TCRdb ran MiXCR on the 5' RACE reads and lists one entry per CDR3 protein. This table holds some 350,000 distinct CDR3 sequences, approximately 14% found once. Sequencing was carried out using blood, either unsorted or a sorted T cell fraction (not recorded which). These TCRs come from a male donor with ankylosing spondylitis or in good health (not recorded which).

This rearrangement joins TRBV10-3 to TRBJ2-1; 8 positions match TRBD1. The CDR3 consists of 15 residues. Germline V CDR1 and CDR2: ENHRY, SYGVKD. V was pared by 3 bases and J by 1 base, with 2 bases of the junction left unmatched. The CDR3 coding sequence is TGTGCCATCAGTGAAGGGACAGGTTCCTACAATGAGCAGTTCTTC. It specifies CAISEGTGSYNEQFF.

This clonotype occurred a few times. This sequence joins TRBV5-1 and TRBJ1-4; TRBD1 might be the D (6 bases). Between the trimmed V and J ends, which lost 2 bases and 4 bases, there was a span of 12 bases. CDR3 length: 15 amino acids. Germline V gene sequence: CDR1 SGHRS, CDR2 YFSETQ. CDR3 DNA: TGCGCCAGCAGCTTACTGGACAGTCTTAATGAAAAACTGTTTTTT. It is translated as CASSLLDSLNEKLFF.

The sample holds a few counts of this clonotype. The V call is TRBV4-2, the J call TRBJ2-7; D perhaps matches TRBD2 (6 bases). The CDR3 totals 18 residues. The germline V and J ends were trimmed by 6 bases and 0 bases, with 24 bases remaining between them. Germline CDR1 is LGHNA and CDR2 is YNFKEQ. CDR3 region: CASSLGPTGTLSSYEQYF. CDR3 bases: TGTGCCAGCAGTCTCGGGCCCACCGGGACTTTAAGCTCCTACGAGCAGTACTTC.

This clonotype was seen at least ten times. The gene calls are TRBV20-1 and TRBJ1-3, with D uncertain. The germline V gene has CDR1 DFQATT and CDR2 SNEGSKA (reference sequence). The CDR3 loop spans 13 amino acids. Trimming shortened V by 5 bases and J by 2 bases, and 10 bases separated the two germline ends. CDR3 amino acids: CSAGVGPGNTIYF. In DNA, the CDR3 is TGCAGTGCTGGGGTTGGGCCTGGAAACACCATATATTTT.

This clonotype has a count of ten or more. J is TRBJ1-1 and V is TRBV12-3 or TRBV12-4; D is undetermined. V was cut by 7 bases and J by 8 bases, with 20 bases left in between. CDR3 length: 14 amino acids. CDR3 sequence: CASTFNVRASEAFF. The CDR3 nucleotides read TGTGCCAGCACCTTTAATGTAAGGGCCTCAGAAGCTTTCTTT.

This clonotype was recorded at least ten times. The CDR3: CASSPLRSGYEQYF. The CDR3 region has the DNA TGTGCCAGCAGCCCCTTGCGGAGCGGCTACGAGCAGTACTTC. This chain joins TRBV12-3 or TRBV12-4 and TRBJ2-7; TRBD2 might be the D (5 bases). The CDR3 extends over 14 amino acids. Trimming pared 6 bases from V and 3 bases from J, leaving 15 bases between.

A few counts support this clonotype. The gene calls are TRBV12-3 or TRBV12-4 and TRBJ2-1, with a possible D match to TRBD2 (7 bases). The V gene lost 2 bases and the J gene lost 2 bases, with 10 bases spanning the gap. The CDR3 has 15 amino acids. The CDR3, as DNA: TGTGCCAGCAGTTTATTCGGGGGGCCCTACAATGAGCAGTTCTTC. This translates into CASSLFGGPYNEQFF.

The rearrangement links TRBV29-1 to TRBJ2-3; D is ambiguous. The CDR3 totals 12 residues. Germline-derived CDR1 and CDR2 are SQVTM and ANQGSEA. V was cut by 3 bases and J by 6 bases, with 10 bases left in between. The CDR3 bases are TGCAGCGTTGAGGCGTTCGTGGATACGCAGTATTTT. It encodes CSVEAFVDTQYF.

This clonotype came up a few times. This chain joins TRBV13 and TRBJ2-5; D may be TRBD1 (5 bases). The germline CDR1 and CDR2 sequences are PRHDT and FYEKMQ (reference sequence). Trimming stripped 3 bases from V and 1 base from J, with 12 bases between. CDR3 length: 15 residues. DNA for the CDR3: TGTGCCAGCAGCTTCCTTGACAGCCCCCAAGAGACCCAGTACTTC. Its protein is CASSFLDSPQETQYF.

This clonotype turned up a few times. The chain employs TRBV6-6 and TRBJ2-7, with 9 bases identical to TRBD1. V lost 6 bases and J lost 7; bases outside the gene matches: 4. The CDR3 has 12 amino acids. Germline-derived CDR1 and CDR2 are MNHNY and SVGAGI (reference sequence). This CDR3 is CASRQGAREQYF. In nucleotides, the CDR3 is TGTGCCAGCAGACAGGGGGCGAGGGAGCAGTACTTC.

This clonotype came up many times. This rearrangement joins TRBV15 to TRBJ1-5; no clear D gene. This CDR3 region has 13 residues. Germline values: CDR1 LNHNV, CDR2 YYDKDF (reference sequence). The ends were cut back, 0 bases at V and 7 bases at J, with 7 bases in the middle. The CDR3, as DNA: TGTGCCACCAGCAGAGATTTGGGACAGCCCCAGCATTTT. Translation: CATSRDLGQPQHF.

This clonotype was counted at least ten times. The CDR3 coding sequence is TGTGCCAGCAGCACTAACAGCGCACGTACTGAAGCTTTCTTT. It yields the protein CASSTNSARTEAFF. This chain joins TRBV6-1 and TRBJ1-1; D remains ambiguous. Trimming took off 6 bases at V and 5 bases at J, with 16 bases between the two ends. CDR3 length: 14 residues. CDR1 and CDR2 (germline): MNHNS, SASEGT.

This clonotype was seen more than once but under ten times. The rearrangement links TRBV9 to TRBJ2-3; the D is unclear. Germline V lookup: CDR1 SGDLS, CDR2 YYNGEE. The CDR3 contains 16 residues. Trimming removed 3 bases from V and 0 bases from J, with 14 bases in between. Here the CDR3 DNA reads TGTGCCAGCAGCGGTTACGGAATACCCAGCACAGATACGCAGTATTTT. Translation: CASSGYGIPSTDTQYF.

The chain recombines TRBV5-6 with TRBJ2-3; D gene unclear. The germline V gene encodes CDR1 SGHDT and CDR2 YYEEEE. This CDR3 is 14 amino acids long. Trimming left V 5 bases short and J 3 bases short, with 13 bases between. The CDR3 protein is CASSHGLGTDTQYF. CDR3 coding DNA: TGTGCCAGCAGTCATGGGCTAGGGACAGATACGCAGTATTTT.

The chain uses TRBV20-1 and TRBJ2-1; unclear D gene. The V end was cut by 5 bases, the J end by 8 bases, with 13 bases between. The CDR3 length is 12 residues. Looked up from germline, CDR1 is DFQATT and CDR2 is SNEGSKA (reference sequence). The CDR3 spells CSAPQISDEQFF. The CDR3 nucleotides read TGCAGTGCTCCCCAGATTTCCGATGAGCAGTTCTTC.

This clonotype was counted between two and nine times. The chain has TRBV2 and TRBJ2-5; D perhaps matches TRBD2 (5 bases). The germline V and J ends were trimmed by 4 bases and 8 bases, with 8 bases remaining between them. CDR3 size: 11 residues. Germline assignment: CDR1 SNHLY and CDR2 FYNNEI. The CDR3 nucleotides are TGTGCCAGCAGTGGGGAGTCAACCCAGTACTTC. It translates to CASSGESTQYF.

This chain connects TRBV19 to TRBJ2-3, with D perhaps TRBD2 (5 bases). This CDR3 contains 14 residues. The germline V and J ends were trimmed by 5 bases and 9 bases, with 18 bases remaining between them. Germline CDR1 reads LNHDA; CDR2 reads SQIVND (reference sequence). The CDR3 nucleotides read TGTGCCAGTAGTCCCCGGACTCCGGCGGGCACGCAGTATTTT. Translated, it gives CASSPRTPAGTQYF.

This chain uses TRBV20-1 with TRBJ2-1, with a possible D match to TRBD2 (5 bases). This CDR3 is built from 16 residues. V lost 2 bases and J 0 bases, leaving 14 bases between the germline ends. Germline CDR1 DFQATT, CDR2 SNEGSKA (reference sequence). This CDR3 reads CSARQSGISSYNEQFF. The CDR3, as DNA: TGCAGTGCTAGACAATCCGGGATAAGCTCCTACAATGAGCAGTTCTTC.

V usage is TRBV18 and J usage is TRBJ2-7; maybe TRBD1 (6 bases). The ends were cut back, 4 bases at V and 4 bases at J, with 17 bases in the middle. The germline V gene has CDR1 KGHSH and CDR2 LQKENI. This CDR3 has 15 amino acids. The CDR3 is CASSRTADTLYEQYF. The CDR3 nucleotides are TGTGCCAGCTCACGGACAGCCGACACATTATACGAGCAGTACTTC.

In this sample, this clonotype turned up many times. The genes are TRBV7-2 and TRBJ2-7; D not certain. Germline V CDR1 and CDR2: SGHTA, FQGNSA. The V and J ends lost 1 base and 1 base respectively, with 5 bases between them. This CDR3 region has 13 residues. The CDR3 loop reads CASSLERSYEQYF. CDR3 nucleotide sequence: TGTGCCAGCAGCTTAGAACGGTCCTACGAGCAGTACTTC.

This clonotype was seen a handful of times. This chain uses TRBV12-3 or TRBV12-4 with TRBJ2-3; 7 bases line up with TRBD2. This CDR3 has 14 amino acids. With 6 bases clipped from V and 7 bases from J, the junction kept 10 bases outside the gene matches. CDR3 loop: CASSPWGGENTQYF. The CDR3 DNA reads as TGTGCCAGCAGCCCGTGGGGGGGGGAGAATACGCAGTATTTT.

This chain links TRBV12-3 or TRBV12-4 with TRBJ1-5; unclear D gene. The length of the CDR3 is 14 residues. V lost 6 bases to trimming and J lost 4 bases, with 13 bases between them. The CDR3 sequence: CASSRNGINQPQHF. The CDR3 nucleotides read TGTGCCAGCAGCCGCAACGGGATTAATCAGCCCCAGCATTTT.

This clonotype was seen a few times. The CDR3 here is CASSDGRFLSYEQYF. In nucleotides, the CDR3 is TGTGCCAGCAGCGATGGACGATTCCTCTCCTACGAGCAGTACTTC. This chain uses TRBV14 with TRBJ2-7, with D unresolved. The germline V gene encodes CDR1 SGHDN and CDR2 FVKESK. The CDR3 sequence is 15 residues long. The V and J ends lost 5 bases and 0 bases respectively, with 14 bases between them.

This clonotype was seen a handful of times. This chain links TRBV14 with TRBJ2-1, with 12 bases fitting TRBD1. Germline V gene data show CDR1 as SGHDN and CDR2 as FVKESK. The ends lost 4 bases at V and 9 bases at J; junction bases unmatched: 10. This CDR3 is 16 amino acids long. The CDR3 loop is CASSLIPGQGAGEQFF. CDR3 DNA sequence: TGTGCCAGCAGCCTAATCCCGGGACAGGGGGCTGGTGAGCAGTTCTTC.